This T cell receptor (beta chain) was captured in a study of Graves' ophthalmopathy and Graves' hyperthyroidism. Overall study findings and caveats: From stable hyperthyroidism, ophthalmopathy was separated by a 13-signature model with about 88% sensitivity and about 81% specificity.

As regards this clonotype: Its antigen is undetermined.

This CDR3 has 14 residues. CDR1 is KGHDR and CDR2 is SFDVKD in the germline V gene. V shed 5 bases and J shed 0 bases, with 10 bases lying between them. RNA transcripts served as template for amplifying TCR beta CDR3 sequences. The library came from an HTBI-primed first-round RT-PCR and a second-round multiplex PCR. MiXCR, run by TCRdb on the multiplex PCR reads, gives a single entry per CDR3 protein. Among about 240,000 distinct CDR3 sequences listed, about 46% were seen once. V gene TRBV24-1 combines with J gene TRBJ2-7; no clear D. The material sequenced was peripheral blood. This clonotype originated in an adult man with Graves' ophthalmopathy. The CDR3, as DNA: TGTGCCACCAGTGGGGCAGGAGCCTCCTACGAGCAGTACTTC. Translation gives CATSGAGASYEQYF.